This record looks at one T cell receptor beta chain sequence and its context. Its antigen is undetermined. Germline V lookup: CDR1 MNHEY, CDR2 SVGAGI. The CDR3 is 14 residues long. Deletions cut 6 bases from V and 2 bases from J, with 10 bases between. These data are taken from a study of T cell responses to AZD1222 COVID-19 vaccine. The study's findings and limits: Only 5 or 6 individuals given AZD1222 were seropositive at baseline. Elevations in Spike-specific TCR breadth and depth followed administration of two AZD1222 doses.

TCRdb's copy holds only in-frame clones and misses some; the assay was immunoSEQ multiplex PCR. This table holds more than 95,000 clones, roughly 84% found once. This specimen was peripheral blood, taken on day 0 of AZD1222 vaccination. The clonotype comes from an adult in good health. V gene TRBV6-5 combines with J gene TRBJ2-2; a possible D gene is TRBD2 (6 bases). The chain's CDR3 is CASREGFNTGELFF. The DNA for the CDR3 is TGTGCCAGCAGGGAGGGTTTTAACACCGGGGAGCTGTTTTTT.